This TCR beta chain was sequenced in a study of T cell repertoires in cytomegalovirus infection. Study-level background: Evidence of both CMV infection and a matching HLA type came from public TCR beta signatures. Whole-study findings and limits: Ex vivo responses were dominated by HLA-C-restricted CMV-specific TCR beta clonotypes. Using cumulative public TCR beta family frequency, the authors identified those who carried CMV together with the relevant HLA.

TCRdb itself ran the reads through MiXCR, one entry per CDR3 protein. The table includes hundreds of thousands of distinct CDR3 sequences, more than 9% detected once. This clonotype showed up just a few times. Antigen unknown. The sequence was collected from a human donor in good health (CMV status not recorded). Some clones in this sample may be carry-over from other donors' samples. Input material: PBMCs.

The CDR3 bases are TGTGCCAGCAGACCTACCCCGGACGGGGACGAGCAGTACTTC. Translating gives CASRPTPDGDEQYF. The rearrangement joins TRBV3-1 to TRBJ2-7; D is perhaps TRBD2 (5 bases). The V end lost 6 bases, the J end lost 5 bases, and 17 bases lay between the germline ends. The length of the CDR3 is 14 residues. Germline-derived CDR1 and CDR2 are LGHDT and YNNKEL (reference sequence).